This T cell receptor (beta chain) stems from a study of glioma-infiltrating T cells after dendritic cell vaccination. CDR1 and CDR2 from the germline V gene are SQVTM and ANQGSEA. The CDR3 contains 12 residues. Trimming stripped 2 bases from V and 2 bases from J, with 5 bases between. TCRdb's table, derived via immunoSEQ multiplex PCR, lists solely in-frame clones and lacks some. This sample yields tens of thousands of clones, of which roughly four fifths are seen a single time; roughly 6.8% belongs to the top ten. Indicated time point: after dendritic cell vaccination, including at tumor progression/relapse.

The material was blood, obtained after dendritic cell vaccination. The chain has TRBV29-1 and TRBJ2-3; D call uncertain. This clonotype was obtained from a human donor with glioblastoma. The CDR3, as DNA: TGCAGCGTTGAACCGTCCACAGATACGCAGTATTTT. This encodes CSVEPSTDTQYF.